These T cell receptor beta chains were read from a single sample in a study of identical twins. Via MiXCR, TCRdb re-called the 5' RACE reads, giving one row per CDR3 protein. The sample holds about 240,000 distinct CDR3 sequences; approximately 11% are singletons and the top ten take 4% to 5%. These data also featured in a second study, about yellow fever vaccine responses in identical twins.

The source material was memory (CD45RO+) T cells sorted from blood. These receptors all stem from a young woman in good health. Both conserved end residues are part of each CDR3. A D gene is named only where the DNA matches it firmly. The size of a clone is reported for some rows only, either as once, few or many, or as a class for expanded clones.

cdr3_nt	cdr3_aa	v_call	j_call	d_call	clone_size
TGCGCCAGCAGCCAAGATTCGCCGGGAAGCACAGATACGCAGTATTTT	CASSQDSPGSTDTQYF	TRBV4-1	TRBJ2-3	-	-
TGCAGTGCTGCCCCGGGACTGGAGCAGTTCTTC	CSAAPGLEQFF	TRBV20-1	TRBJ2-1	-	-
TGTGCCAGCAGCCCATCTGGGACAGGGGCCGAGCAGTACTTC	CASSPSGTGAEQYF	TRBV7-9	TRBJ2-7	TRBD1	many
TGCGCCAGCAGCCAAGAGGGGGTTTTCCCCGGGGAGCTGTTTTTT	CASSQEGVFPGELFF	TRBV4-3	TRBJ2-2	-	few
TGTGCCAGCAGCTTGGGACAGGGGAACAATGAGCAGTTCTTC	CASSLGQGNNEQFF	TRBV5-6	TRBJ2-1	TRBD1	few
TGTGCCACCAGCAGCATCCAGGGGGGAGAGACCCAGTACTTC	CATSSIQGGETQYF	TRBV15	TRBJ2-5	-	few
TGTGCCAGCGTAAAAGCGGGAGGTGGGGATACGCAGTATTTT	CASVKAGGGDTQYF	TRBV6-1	TRBJ2-3	TRBD2	many
TGCAGCGTTCTGGGGACAGGGCTACCAATTAAAGAGACCCAGTACTTC	CSVLGTGLPIKETQYF	TRBV29-1	TRBJ2-5	TRBD1	many
TGCAGTGGGTCAAGTGGACCACCCCCCCGCTATGGCTACACCTTC	CSGSSGPPPRYGYTF	TRBV20-1	TRBJ1-2	-	-
TGTGCCAGCAGCTACGGGACAGGGGACGGCGGGGAGCTGTTTTTT	CASSYGTGDGGELFF	TRBV5-5	TRBJ2-2	TRBD1	few
TGTGCCAGCAGCCCGGGACCACACAATGAGCAGTTCTTC	CASSPGPHNEQFF	TRBV7-2	TRBJ2-1	-	few
TGCGCCAGCAGCGCTACAGGGATTTATAATTCACCCCTCCACTTT	CASSATGIYNSPLHF	TRBV5-1	TRBJ1-6	-	many
TGTGCCAGCAGCTTAAGAGGGATTCGCGATGAAAAACTGTTTTTT	CASSLRGIRDEKLFF	TRBV7-8	TRBJ1-4	-	-
TGCAGCGTCCCGGGACAGGGACGTGCAGATACGCAGTATTTT	CSVPGQGRADTQYF	TRBV29-1	TRBJ2-3	TRBD1	-
TGCAGTGCTAGAGGGCATTCAGCTAACTATGGCTACACCTTC	CSARGHSANYGYTF	TRBV20-1	TRBJ1-2	-	few
TGTGCCAGCACTCAGATCTACGAGCAGTACTTC	CASTQIYEQYF	TRBV7-9	TRBJ2-7	-	many
TGTGCCAGCAGCGGGTACCAAGAGACCCAGTACTTC	CASSGYQETQYF	TRBV7-9	TRBJ2-5	-	few
TGTGCCAGCAGTGACCCAGCGCTAGCGAGACGGAATGAGCAGTTCTTC	CASSDPALARRNEQFF	TRBV6-1	TRBJ2-1	-	many